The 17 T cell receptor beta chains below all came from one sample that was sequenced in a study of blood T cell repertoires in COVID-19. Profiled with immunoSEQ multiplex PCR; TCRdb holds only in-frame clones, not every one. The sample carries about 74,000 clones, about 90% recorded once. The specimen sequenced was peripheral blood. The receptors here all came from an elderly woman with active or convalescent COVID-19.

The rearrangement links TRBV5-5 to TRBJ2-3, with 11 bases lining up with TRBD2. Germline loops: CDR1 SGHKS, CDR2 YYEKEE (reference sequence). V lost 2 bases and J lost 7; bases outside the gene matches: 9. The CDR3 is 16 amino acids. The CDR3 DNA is TGTGCCAGCAGCTTCCGCCCGACTAGCGGGGTATATACGCAGTATTTT. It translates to CASSFRPTSGVYTQYF. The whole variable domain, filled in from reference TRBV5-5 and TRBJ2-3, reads DAGVTQSPTHLIKTRGQQVTLRCSPISGHKSVSWYQQVLGQGPQFIFQYYEKEERGRGNFPDRFSARQFPNYSSELNVNALLLGDSALYLCASSFRPTSGVYTQYFGPGTRLTVL.

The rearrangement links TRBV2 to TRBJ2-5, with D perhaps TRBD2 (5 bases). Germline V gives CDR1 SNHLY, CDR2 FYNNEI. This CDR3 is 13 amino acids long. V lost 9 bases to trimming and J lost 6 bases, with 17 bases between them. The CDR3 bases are TGTGCCAGGGCTGATGAGGGCAGCCAGACCCAGTACTTC. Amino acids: CARADEGSQTQYF.

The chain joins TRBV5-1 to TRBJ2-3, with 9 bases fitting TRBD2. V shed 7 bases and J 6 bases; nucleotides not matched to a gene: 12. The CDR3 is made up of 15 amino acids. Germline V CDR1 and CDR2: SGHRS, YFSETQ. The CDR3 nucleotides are TGCGCCAGCTCCACCCTTGCGGGAGGGCCGGATACGCAGTATTTT. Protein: CASSTLAGGPDTQYF.

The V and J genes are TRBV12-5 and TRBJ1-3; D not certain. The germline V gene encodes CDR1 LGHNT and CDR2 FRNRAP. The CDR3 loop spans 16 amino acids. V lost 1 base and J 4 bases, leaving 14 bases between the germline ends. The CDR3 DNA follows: TGTGCTAGTGGTTTGGGTCCGGGTGCACTCGGAAACACCATATATTTT. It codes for CASGLGPGALGNTIYF.

The CDR3 is CASSLTGTNYGYTF. In nucleotides, the CDR3 is TGTGCCAGCAGCTTAACCGGGACAAACTATGGCTACACCTTC. The chain is built from TRBV5-4 and TRBJ1-2; perhaps TRBD1 as D (6 bases). Germline V gives CDR1 SGHNT, CDR2 YYREEE (reference sequence). The CDR3 loop spans 14 amino acids. Trimming stripped 2 bases from V and 2 bases from J, with 10 bases between.

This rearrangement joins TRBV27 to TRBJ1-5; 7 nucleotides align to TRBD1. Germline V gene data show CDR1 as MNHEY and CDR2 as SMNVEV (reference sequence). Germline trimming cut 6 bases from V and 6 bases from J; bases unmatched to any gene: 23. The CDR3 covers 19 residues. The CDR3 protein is CASSPATDRAAPRSQPQHF. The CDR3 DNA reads TGTGCCAGCAGCCCCGCTACAGACAGGGCCGCGCCAAGGAGTCAGCCCCAGCATTTT.

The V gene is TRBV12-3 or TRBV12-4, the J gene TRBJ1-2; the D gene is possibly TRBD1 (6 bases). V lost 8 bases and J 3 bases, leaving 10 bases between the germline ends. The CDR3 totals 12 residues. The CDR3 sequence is CASGDRYYGYTF. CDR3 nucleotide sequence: TGTGCCAGCGGTGACAGGTACTATGGCTACACCTTC.

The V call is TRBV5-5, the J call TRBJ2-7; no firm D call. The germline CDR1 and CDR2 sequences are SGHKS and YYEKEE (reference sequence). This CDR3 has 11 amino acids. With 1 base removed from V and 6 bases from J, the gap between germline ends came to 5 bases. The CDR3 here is CASSLLSEQYF. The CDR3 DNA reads TGTGCCAGCAGCTTGTTGAGCGAGCAGTACTTC.

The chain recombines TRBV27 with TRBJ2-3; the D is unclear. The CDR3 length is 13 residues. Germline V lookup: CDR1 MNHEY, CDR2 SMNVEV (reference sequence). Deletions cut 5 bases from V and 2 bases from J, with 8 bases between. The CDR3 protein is CASSTRNTDTQYF. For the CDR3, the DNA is TGTGCCAGCAGTACCAGGAACACAGATACGCAGTATTTT.

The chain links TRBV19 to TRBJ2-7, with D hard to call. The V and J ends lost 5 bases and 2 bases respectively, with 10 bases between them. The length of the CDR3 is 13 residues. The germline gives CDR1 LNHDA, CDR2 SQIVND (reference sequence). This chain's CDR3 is CASSATTTYEQYF. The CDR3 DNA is TGTGCCAGTAGTGCAACGACAACCTACGAGCAGTACTTC. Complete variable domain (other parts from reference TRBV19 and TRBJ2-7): DGGITQSPKYLFRKEGQNVTLSCEQNLNHDAMYWYRQDPGQGLRLIYYSQIVNDFQKGDIAEGYSVSREKKESFPLTVTSAQKNPTAFYLCASSATTTYEQYFGPGTRLTVT.

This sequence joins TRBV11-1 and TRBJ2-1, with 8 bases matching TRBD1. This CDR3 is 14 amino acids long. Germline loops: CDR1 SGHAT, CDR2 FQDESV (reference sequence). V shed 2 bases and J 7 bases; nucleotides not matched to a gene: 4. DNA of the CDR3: TGTGCCAGCAGCTTAAGGACAGGGTGGAATGAGCAGTTCTTC. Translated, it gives CASSLRTGWNEQFF.

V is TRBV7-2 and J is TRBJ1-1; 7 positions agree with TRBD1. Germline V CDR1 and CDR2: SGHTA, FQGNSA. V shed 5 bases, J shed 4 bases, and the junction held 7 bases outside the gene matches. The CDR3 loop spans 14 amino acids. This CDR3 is CASSQQGLSTEAFF. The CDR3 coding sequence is TGTGCCAGCAGCCAACAGGGGTTGAGCACTGAAGCTTTCTTT.

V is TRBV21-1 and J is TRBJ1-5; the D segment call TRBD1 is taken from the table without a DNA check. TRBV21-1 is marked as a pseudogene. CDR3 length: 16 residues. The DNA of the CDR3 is TGTGCCAGCAGCCCCCGGGACAGGTATCGCAATCAGCCCCAGCATTTT. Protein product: CASSPRDRYRNQPQHF.

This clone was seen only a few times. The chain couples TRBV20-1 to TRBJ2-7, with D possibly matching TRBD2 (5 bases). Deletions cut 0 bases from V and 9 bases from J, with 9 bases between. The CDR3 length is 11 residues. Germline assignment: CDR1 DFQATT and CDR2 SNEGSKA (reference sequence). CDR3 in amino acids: CSARDRGRQYF. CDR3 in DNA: TGCAGTGCTAGAGATCGGGGAAGGCAGTACTTC.

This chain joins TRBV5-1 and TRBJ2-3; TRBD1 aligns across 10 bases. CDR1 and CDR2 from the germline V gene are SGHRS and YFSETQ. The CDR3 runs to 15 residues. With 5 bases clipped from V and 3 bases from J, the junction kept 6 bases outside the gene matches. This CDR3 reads CASSPTGGETDTQYF. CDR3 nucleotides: TGCGCCAGCAGTCCGACAGGGGGCGAGACAGATACGCAGTATTTT.

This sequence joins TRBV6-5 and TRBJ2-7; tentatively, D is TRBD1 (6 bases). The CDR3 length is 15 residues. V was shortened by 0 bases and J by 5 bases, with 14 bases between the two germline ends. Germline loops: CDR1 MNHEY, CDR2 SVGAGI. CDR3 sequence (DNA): TGTGCCAGCAGTTACTCAGATCCAGGGACACACGAGCAGTACTTC. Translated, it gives CASSYSDPGTHEQYF.

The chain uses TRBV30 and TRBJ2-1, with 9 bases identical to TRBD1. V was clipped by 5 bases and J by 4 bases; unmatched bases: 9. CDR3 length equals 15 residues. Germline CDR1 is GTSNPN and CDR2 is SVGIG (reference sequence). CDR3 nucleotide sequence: TGTGCCTGGCGTTTAGGACAGGGGTTTTACAATGAGCAGTTCTTC. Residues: CAWRLGQGFYNEQFF.